These 5 T cell receptor beta chains originate from one sample sequenced in a study of cytomegalovirus exposure and HLA in healthy donors. Both 60 Vbeta primers and 13 Jbeta primers went into the PCR. TCRdb's table, derived via immunoSEQ multiplex PCR, lists solely in-frame clones and lacks some. The sample includes 95,000 to 150,000 clones, about 80% seen only once; the top ten take approximately 3.6%. Sequencing input: PBMCs. The receptors stem from a man younger than 45 in good health and CMV-seronegative.

The V call is TRBV28, the J call TRBJ1-5; D is perhaps TRBD1 (5 bases). CDR3 length equals 14 residues. Trimming removed 3 bases at V and 1 base at J, with 7 bases between. CDR1 is MDHEN and CDR2 is SYDVKM in the germline V gene. Written as DNA, the CDR3 is TGTGCCAGCAGTTTCCCAGGGAGCAATCAGCCCCAGCATTTT. This codes for CASSFPGSNQPQHF.

The chain employs TRBV27 and TRBJ2-1, with a tentative D call TRBD1 (5 bases). CDR3 length: 13 amino acids. CDR1 and CDR2 (germline): MNHEY, SMNVEV (reference sequence). V was cut by 2 bases and J by 8 bases, with 10 bases left in between. The CDR3 coding sequence is TGTGCCAGCAGTTTACAGGGTACCGATGAGCAGTTCTTC. This gives the protein CASSLQGTDEQFF.

Only a few counts were recorded for this clone. The CDR3 sequence is CASSQAGGIEAFF. CDR3 nucleotides: TGTGCCAGCAGTCAGGCAGGGGGTATTGAAGCTTTCTTT. The chain joins TRBV6-5 to TRBJ1-1, with 7 nucleotides matching TRBD1. The V gene's germline CDR1 is MNHEY and CDR2 SVGAGI. J was trimmed by 7 bases and V by 5 bases; bases with no gene match: 7. The CDR3 is 13 amino acids.

V and J are TRBV2 and TRBJ1-2; 8 bases align to TRBD1. The V and J ends lost 7 bases and 3 bases, in that order; junction bases with no gene match: 7. Germline assignment: CDR1 SNHLY and CDR2 FYNNEI. The CDR3 contains 14 residues. Here the CDR3 reads CASTDEDRDYGYTF. Here the CDR3 DNA reads TGTGCCAGCACCGACGAGGACAGGGACTATGGCTACACCTTC. Together with reference TRBV2 and TRBJ1-2, the CDR3 gives the full variable domain: EPEVTQTPSHQVTQMGQEVILRCVPISNHLYFYWYRQILGQKVEFLVSFYNNEISEKSEIFDDQFSVERPDGSNFTLKIRSTKLEDSAMYFCASTDEDRDYGYTFGSGTRLTVV.

This chain joins TRBV30 and TRBJ2-1; 9 bases line up with TRBD2. The CDR3 extends over 12 amino acids. The germline CDR1 and CDR2 sequences are GTSNPN and SVGIG (reference sequence). With 4 bases clipped from V and 12 bases from J, the junction kept 7 bases outside the gene matches. The CDR3 DNA reads as TGTGCCTGGAATCACGTAGCGGGGGTGCAGTTCTTC. Translation gives CAWNHVAGVQFF.